This TCR beta chain was recorded in a study of T-cell reconstitution after alpha-beta-depleted transplantation in children. Unique molecular identifiers were incorporated into the prepared TCRbeta library. TCRdb reanalysed the PCR reads using MiXCR and keeps one entry per CDR3 protein. Here the sample spans 150,000 to 200,000 distinct CDR3 sequences, roughly 15% being singletons. The source material was PBMCs from the stem cell graft donor, sampled from the stem cell graft. The origin of this receptor is a human donor who donated a stem cell graft to a child with acute lymphoblastic leukemia.

The CDR3 DNA sequence: TGTGCCAGCTCCCGCGGCGGGACCAACTCCTACGAGCAGTACTTC. Protein: CASSRGGTNSYEQYF. The chain links TRBV5-4 to TRBJ2-7; D is possibly TRBD2 (6 bases). V lost 7 bases, J lost 0 bases, and 17 bases lay in between. The CDR3 spans 15 residues. CDR1 SGHNT and CDR2 YYREEE come from the germline V gene (reference sequence).